The present T cell receptor beta chain was sequenced within a study of cytomegalovirus exposure and HLA in healthy donors. This CDR3 contains 17 residues. V dropped 4 bases and J dropped 4; count of bases not matched to a gene: 16. Germline V lookup: CDR1 SGHTA, CDR2 FQGTGA. Details on this clone: Its target is unknown.

Both 60 Vbeta primers and 13 Jbeta primers went into the PCR. This table comes from immunoSEQ multiplex PCR, and its TCRdb copy is limited to in-frame clones, with some not included. The sample lists roughly 140,000 clones, approximately 84% occurring once. Study results and caveats: Altogether, 160 or so TCR beta chains were recorded as cytomegalovirus-associated. About 87% or about 30% of the time was how often most TCR beta V segments were productive, according to an earlier analysis. Common viral pathogens (according to a later analysis) appeared linked to several of the most significant clusters.

The V and J genes are TRBV7-3 and TRBJ2-7; 7 nucleotides align to TRBD1. Sequencing was performed on PBMCs. The receptor was derived from a woman aged 55-70 years in good health and CMV-seropositive. The CDR3 is CASSSRTRQGHWYEQYF. As DNA, the CDR3 is TGTGCCAGCAGCTCCCGGACCAGACAGGGACATTGGTACGAGCAGTACTTC.